A selection of T cell receptor beta chains follows, all from one sample in a study of T cell changes during pregnancy in multiple sclerosis. TCRdb's copy holds only in-frame clones and misses some; the assay was immunoSEQ multiplex PCR. The data show over 90,000 clones, approximately 90% seen once. The sequencing used peripheral blood, collected after pregnancy. These receptors all come from a female donor with multiple sclerosis, enrolled in a pregnancy study. The CDR3 runs from the conserved cysteine through the conserved F or W. The D gene is left open where the match is weak. Not all rows give a size; the values are once, few, many and, for expanded clones, a class.

abundance	d_gene	v_gene	j_gene	CDR3nt	CDR3aa
many	TRBD1	TRBV2	TRBJ2-7	TGTGCCAGCAGTAAGAGTTCGGACAGGGCTTCCTACGAGCAGTACTTC	CASSKSSDRASYEQYF
NA	NA	TRBV7-2	TRBJ1-5	TGTGCCAGCAGCTTAGGCCCGACAGGCGGCAATCAGCCCCAGCATTTT	CASSLGPTGGNQPQHF
NA	NA	TRBV28	TRBJ1-1	TGTGCCACCCTCCTTTTTGGGGGGAGGAACACTGAAGCTTTCTTT	CATLLFGGRNTEAFF
NA	NA	TRBV27	TRBJ1-6	TGTGCCAGCAGCTACGGGACACCGACTTCACCCCTCCACTTT	CASSYGTPTSPLHF
once	NA	TRBV11-3	TRBJ1-5	TGTGCCAGCAGCTTAACGGCAAAAGAGCAGGATAGACAGCCCCAGCATTTT	CASSLTAKEQDRQPQHF
NA	TRBD1	TRBV29-1	TRBJ2-7	TGCAGCGTACAGGGGGCGCAGACCTACGAGCAGTACTTC	CSVQGAQTYEQYF
NA	TRBD2	TRBV5-1	TRBJ2-2	TGCGCCAGCAGCTTGGATGTAGCGGGGAGATCGAACACCGGGGAGCTGTTTTTT	CASSLDVAGRSNTGELFF
NA	NA	TRBV27	TRBJ1-5	TGTGCCAGCAGTTTATACGGTAGGGGTAGCAATCAGCCCCAGCATTTT	CASSLYGRGSNQPQHF
NA	NA	TRBV7-2	TRBJ1-1	TGTGCCAGCAGCTTAGAGAGAGGGTGGCTGGGTGAAGCTTTCTTT	CASSLERGWLGEAFF
NA	NA	TRBV4-1	TRBJ1-2	TGCGCCAGCAGCCCCCAACAGGGATATTATGGCTACACCTTC	CASSPQQGYYGYTF
few	NA	TRBV5-6	TRBJ1-1	TGTGCCAGCAGCTTAGGGGTACGGCAGACTGAAGCTTTCTTT	CASSLGVRQTEAFF
NA	NA	TRBV19	TRBJ1-2	TGTGCCAGTAATACAGGGTTGGTTAACTATGGCTACACCTTC	CASNTGLVNYGYTF
NA	NA	TRBV19	TRBJ1-5	TGTGCCAGTAGTGTTAAGGGAGGGGGTCAGCCCCAGCATTTT	CASSVKGGGQPQHF
NA	NA	TRBV29-1	TRBJ2-1	TGCAGCGCAGTGGACTTAACCAATGAGCAGTTCTTC	CSAVDLTNEQFF
NA	TRBD1	TRBV27	TRBJ1-4	TGTGCCAGCAGTTTATTAAAGACAGGGGGATTTAATGAAAAACTGTTTTTT	CASSLLKTGGFNEKLFF
once	TRBD2	TRBV27	TRBJ2-7	TGTGCCAGCAGAACCGGGACTAGCGGGTTCACCTACGAGCAGTACTTC	CASRTGTSGFTYEQYF
NA	NA	TRBV19	TRBJ2-1	TGTGCCAGTAGTATAGATCCACCTGGCCGGGAAGACGCCTACAATGAGCAGTTCTTC	CASSIDPPGREDAYNEQFF
NA	NA	TRBV6-6	TRBJ2-1	TGTGCCAGCAGTTACTCGAGAGGGAGGGCAGGGGATGAGCAGTTCTTC	CASSYSRGRAGDEQFF
NA	NA	TRBV2	TRBJ1-2	TGTGCCAGCAGCACCACGGGAGGGGTAAGCGGCTACACCTTC	CASSTTGGVSGYTF
NA	NA	TRBV10-3	TRBJ2-5	TGTGCCATCAGTGGCCCGGAGGAGACCCAGTACTTC	CAISGPEETQYF
NA	TRBD1	TRBV27	TRBJ1-2	TGTGCCAGCAGACCACAGGGGGCGCCCATCTATGGCTACACCTTC	CASRPQGAPIYGYTF
NA	TRBD2	TRBV15	TRBJ2-1	TGTGCCACCAGCAGAGATCTAGCGGGGGGATATGAGCAGTTCTTC	CATSRDLAGGYEQFF
NA	NA	TRBV30	TRBJ1-5	TGTGCCTGGAGTAAAGACAGTAATCAGCCCCAGCATTTT	CAWSKDSNQPQHF
NA	TRBD1	TRBV5-4	TRBJ1-3	TGTGCCAGCAGCTACAACAGGGGTTCTGGAAACACCATATATTTT	CASSYNRGSGNTIYF
NA	NA	TRBV27	TRBJ2-7	TGTGCCAGCAGCCGGACAGAGGCCTACGAGCAGTACTTC	CASSRTEAYEQYF